The 8 T cell receptor beta chains reported below all come from one sample, sequenced in a study of T-cell memory formation after mild COVID-19. TCRdb analysed the 5' RACE reads with MiXCR anew, one entry per CDR3 protein. The repertoire holds 400,000 or so distinct CDR3 sequences, with around 20% as singletons. Source material: PBMCs or a T cell subset sorted from them (not recorded which). The receptors stem from an adult woman who had mild COVID-19 (a few samples of this study predate the infection). Cell type and time point are not known.

The gene calls are TRBV3-1 and TRBJ1-3; D perhaps matches TRBD1 (5 bases). Germline values: CDR1 LGHDT, CDR2 YNNKEL (reference sequence). This CDR3 has 15 residues. The germline V and J ends were trimmed by 0 bases and 4 bases, with 10 bases remaining between them. The CDR3 DNA is TGTGCCAGCAGCCAAGATGGGTACAGGGGAAACACCATATATTTT. Encoded protein: CASSQDGYRGNTIYF.

The chain recombines TRBV5-1 with TRBJ2-7, with TRBD2 identical over 7 bases. Germline CDR1 reads SGHRS; CDR2 reads YFSETQ. Unmatched junction bases numbered 4, after V lost 1 base and J lost 0 bases. This CDR3 has 15 residues. The CDR3 nucleotides read TGCGCCAGCAGCTTGCTGTCTAGCGGCTCCTACGAGCAGTACTTC. This gives the protein CASSLLSSGSYEQYF.

This rearrangement joins TRBV12-5 to TRBJ2-5; D is ambiguous. Looked up from germline, CDR1 is LGHNT and CDR2 is FRNRAP. The CDR3 has 11 amino acids. The V end lost 2 bases, the J end lost 5 bases, and 3 bases lay between the germline ends. The CDR3 loop reads CASGLRETQYF. Here the CDR3 DNA reads TGTGCTAGTGGTTTGCGGGAGACCCAGTACTTC.

There are a few counts of this clonotype. At one end, the junction sequence differs from germline, possibly due to a read error. V is TRBV7-8 and J is TRBJ2-7; 9 bases fit TRBD2. Looked up from germline, CDR1 is SGHVS and CDR2 is FQNEAQ. This CDR3 is built from 14 residues. The CDR3 loop is CASSIAGAAYEQYF. For the CDR3, the DNA is TGTGCCAGCAGCATAGCGGGAGCCGCCTACGAGCAGTACTTC.

This clonotype turned up a few times. The rearrangement joins TRBV5-1 to TRBJ1-4; possibly TRBD1 for D (6 bases). The length of the CDR3 is 14 residues. The V and J ends lost 3 bases and 8 bases respectively, with 14 bases between them. Germline-derived CDR1 and CDR2 are SGHRS and YFSETQ. The CDR3 spells CASSSTGAQEKLFF. The CDR3 DNA is TGCGCCAGCAGCTCGACAGGCGCACAGGAAAAACTGTTTTTT.

The rearrangement uses TRBV5-1 and TRBJ2-5; tentatively, D is TRBD1 (5 bases). This CDR3 contains 20 residues. CDR1 SGHRS and CDR2 YFSETQ come from the germline V gene. Deletions cut 2 bases from V and 0 bases from J, with 26 bases between. The DNA for the CDR3 is TGCGCCAGCAGCTTTTCCCCGACAGTAGGGCCCGTCGAGTACCAAGAGACCCAGTACTTC. This translates into CASSFSPTVGPVEYQETQYF.

The chain couples TRBV20-1 to TRBJ1-2; the match to TRBD1 covers 9 bases. Germline V gene lookup returns CDR1 DFQATT and CDR2 SNEGSKA (reference sequence). Unmatched junction bases numbered 16, after V lost 3 bases and J lost 2 bases. The CDR3 has 18 amino acids. The CDR3 DNA sequence: TGCAGTGCTAGTGATAACTTTAGCGGGGGACAGGGAAACTATGGCTACACCTTC. Its protein product is CSASDNFSGGQGNYGYTF.

This clonotype has a count of ten or more. The chain combines TRBV20-1 with TRBJ1-1; TRBD1 matches at 9 bases. V shed 0 bases and J 5 bases; nucleotides not matched to a gene: 4. Germline V gene lookup returns CDR1 DFQATT and CDR2 SNEGSKA (reference sequence). CDR3 size: 14 residues. Written as DNA, the CDR3 is TGCAGTGCTAGAGATCGGGGACAGGGAACTGAAGCTTTCTTT. Encoded protein: CSARDRGQGTEAFF.